The rows below give T cell receptor beta chains drawn from one sample of a study of shared clonotypes between healthy human individuals. Some clones are missing from TCRdb's copy, which holds only in-frame ones; the method was immunoSEQ multiplex PCR. The sample includes a few million clones, approximately 93% of them seen just once. The sample taken for sequencing was naive CD4+ T cells from PBMCs. Receptors were obtained from a man aged 18 to 30 in good health. Some clones in this sample may be carry-over from other donors' samples. The CDR3 runs from the conserved cysteine through the conserved F or W. D genes are given only for firm matches. A clone size is listed for some rows: how often the clone was seen (once, few, many), or a class if it is expanded.

clone size | D gene | J gene | V gene | CDR3 DNA | CDR3 protein
NA | NA | TRBJ1-3 | TRBV6-1 | TGTGCCAGCTGTGGAAACACCATATATTTT | CASCGNTIYF
once | NA | TRBJ2-5 | TRBV29-1 | TGCAGCGTTGAAAAAGATACGAGTCAAGAGACCCAGTACTTC | CSVEKDTSQETQYF
NA | NA | TRBJ2-5 | TRBV10-3 | TGTGCCATCAGTGAAGCCGGTCTTGAGACCCAGTACTTC | CAISEAGLETQYF
NA | TRBD2 | TRBJ2-7 | TRBV7-8 | TGTGCCAGCAGCCGGCGCGGGGGTAGCGGGAGTTCCTACGAGCAGTACTTC | CASSRRGGSGSSYEQYF
NA | NA | TRBJ2-7 | TRBV5-1 | TGCGCCAGCAGCTTACCCGGGACGGGATATTTGGGGCAGTACTTC | CASSLPGTGYLGQYF
NA | NA | TRBJ2-2 | TRBV19 | TGTGCCAGTAGCTCTCAGGGGACCGGGGAGCTGTTTTTT | CASSSQGTGELFF
NA | NA | TRBJ2-1 | TRBV9 | TGTGCCAGCAGCGCAGGGGGGACTGAGCAGTTCTTC | CASSAGGTEQFF
NA | NA | TRBJ2-3 | TRBV2 | TGTGCCAGCAGTGAAGCGCTTCTTAGTAAATGGCTTGGCGGGACCACAGATACGCAGTATTTT | CASSEALLSKWLGGTTDTQYF
NA | TRBD1 | TRBJ2-7 | TRBV4-1 | TGCGCCAGCAGCCAAGCGGTACCGGGACAGGCCTTTTCCGAGCAGTACTTC | CASSQAVPGQAFSEQYF
NA | NA | TRBJ1-2 | TRBV5-5 | TGTGCCAGCAGCTTGAAAGCTAATGGCTACACCTTC | CASSLKANGYTF
NA | NA | TRBJ2-2 | TRBV5-1 | TGCGCCAGCAGCTTGAGGACAGCGAACACCGGGGAGCTGTTTTTT | CASSLRTANTGELFF
NA | NA | TRBJ1-1 | TRBV6-5 | TGTGCCAGCAGTTGGGTCCCGGGAGTGAACACTGAAGCTTTCTTT | CASSWVPGVNTEAFF
NA | NA | TRBJ2-3 | TRBV30 | TGTGCCTGTCACAAAGGGACTTCCTTGACTAGCACAGATACGCAGTATTTT | CACHKGTSLTSTDTQYF
NA | NA | TRBJ2-2 | TRBV7-3 | TGTGCCAGCTCCCTCATGGGAATACAGAACACCGGGGAGCTGTTTTTT | CASSLMGIQNTGELFF
NA | TRBD1 | TRBJ1-1 | TRBV7-9 | TGTGCCAGCAGCTTTACAGGGGCCTCTGAAGCTTTCTTT | CASSFTGASEAFF
NA | NA | TRBJ2-7 | TRBV7-6 | TGTGCCAGCAGCTTAGGGGGCGAGCTCGAGCAGTACTTC | CASSLGGELEQYF
NA | TRBD1 | TRBJ1-5 | TRBV28 | TGTGCCAGCAGTTTACGCTCGGGACAGGGGGCAGCTCAGCCCCAGCATTTT | CASSLRSGQGAAQPQHF
NA | TRBD2 | TRBJ2-7 | TRBV18 | TGTGCCAGCTCACCCATTCCCGGGACTAGCGGGCCAGCCTACGAGCAGTACTTC | CASSPIPGTSGPAYEQYF
NA | NA | TRBJ1-1 | TRBV7-2 | TGTGCCAGCAGCTTAGGGGGTTGGGTTTACGCGGAGAAGAACACTGAAGCTTTCTTT | CASSLGGWVYAEKNTEAFF
NA | NA | TRBJ1-4 | TRBV7-3 | TGTGCCAGCAGCCTGGACAGTGGTACTCCGAGGTTTTTT | CASSLDSGTPRFF
NA | NA | TRBJ2-3 | TRBV9 | TGTGCCAGCAGCTTCAGGACTGTACGGCCCTATAGCACAGATACGCAGTATTTT | CASSFRTVRPYSTDTQYF
NA | NA | TRBJ2-3 | TRBV5-1 | TGCGCCAGCAGCCGGGGGACCGACCGCACAGATACGCAGTATTTT | CASSRGTDRTDTQYF